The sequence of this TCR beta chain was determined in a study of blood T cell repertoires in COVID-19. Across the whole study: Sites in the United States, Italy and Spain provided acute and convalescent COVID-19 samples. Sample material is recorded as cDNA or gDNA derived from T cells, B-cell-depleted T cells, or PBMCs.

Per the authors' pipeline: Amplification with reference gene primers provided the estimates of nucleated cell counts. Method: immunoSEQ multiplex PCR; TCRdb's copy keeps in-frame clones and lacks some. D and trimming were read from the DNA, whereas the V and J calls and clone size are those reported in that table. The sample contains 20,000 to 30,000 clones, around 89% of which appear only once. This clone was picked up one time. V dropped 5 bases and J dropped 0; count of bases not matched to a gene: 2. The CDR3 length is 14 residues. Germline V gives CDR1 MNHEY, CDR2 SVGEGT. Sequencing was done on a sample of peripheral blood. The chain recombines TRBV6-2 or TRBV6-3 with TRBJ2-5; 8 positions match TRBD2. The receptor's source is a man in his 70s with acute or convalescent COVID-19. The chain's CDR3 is CASSRTSNQETQYF. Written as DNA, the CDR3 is TGTGCCAGCAGTCGGACTAGCAACCAAGAGACCCAGTACTTC.